Given below is one T cell receptor beta chain in context. This clonotype was detected a few times. This receptor's antigen is unknown. No much larger clone is present one base from it, and per-base qualities are unavailable. The record originates from a study of blood T cells in healthy people across ages (dated by TCRdb to between 2015 and 2016). Describing the broader study: Template switching captured roughly one uniquely barcoded TCR beta cDNA molecule per two T cells in model experiments. To avoid experimental bias, donors of different ages were distributed randomly across sequencing lanes. Four age groups were formed from the donors: young (average about 16 years), middle-aged (around 39), aged (approximately 60) and long-lived (less than 85). The study analyzed two additional independent replicas of 1 million unique cDNA reads from the same blood draw for two donors, one aged 18 to 30 and one aged 80 or older. To track age-related changes in TCR beta repertoire diversity, the study relied on deep sequencing normalized with unique cDNA molecular identifiers.

What the research found in general, with its limitations: Observed TCR beta diversity correlated strongly with the percentage of naive T cells measured by flow cytometry. Since profiling was done on bulk unsorted PBMCs, naive and antigen-experienced compartments could not be conclusively compared. Compared with the aged group, more naive CD4+ T cells, fewer expanded clones and increased TCR diversity were shown by the long-lived group, suggesting age selection. Estimates of total diversity based on one million sequenced T cells were considered lower bounds and underestimates. Because donor CMV infection status was unknown, age-related changes in expanded clonotypes were potentially confounded. Observed TCR beta diversity per million T cells fell roughly linearly with age, and a significant reduction was already apparent by age around 40.

Preparation of the library involved 5' RACE. Sequencing instrument: Illumina HiSeq 2500. The second PCR ran for about 6 to 12 cycles and used a J-beta primer mix along with a sample-barcoded 5' primer. A unique molecular identifier was introduced onto each TCR beta cDNA molecule by a template-switch 5' adaptor carrying 12 random nucleotides. At least 2.5 million CDR3-containing paired-end reads were obtained from each sample. The Mint cDNA synthesis kit, primed by a TRBC-specific oligonucleotide, was used to synthesize first-strand cDNA from all RNA. Following uracil-DNA glycosylase treatment, all cDNA underwent a first 18-cycle PCR with the universal primers M1SS and BC2_uni_R. As for the original processing: For normalization, 1 million high-quality reads were randomly selected from each sample, with every read carrying a distinct molecular identifier. Reads sharing molecular identifiers were discarded rather than binned into consensus sequences. MiTCR, with a Q25 quality threshold and the strictest error-elimination algorithm, was used for CDR3 identification, clonotype clustering and error correction. A nonparametric unseen species model using Euler transformation provided a lower-bound estimate of total TCR beta diversity. Starting from the raw public reads, TCRdb applied fastp trimming at Q25, assembled clones with MiXCR and retained in-frame beta chains. Rows are combined by CDR3 protein, so each entry shows the most common genes and DNA. The authors' filters were not applied to this entry. This sample holds about 1.8 million distinct CDR3 sequences; 49% were observed only once. Approximately 2% of the sample lies in the top ten.

Systemically healthy Caucasian individuals from Russia, around 38 in total and aged roughly 6 to 100 years, were included as donors. Each donor gave 8.5 to 10 milliliters of peripheral blood, collected into EDTA-treated Vacutainer tubes. Ficoll-Paque density-gradient centrifugation was used to isolate PBMCs, with at least 6 million per sample. Total RNA, at least 6 micrograms per sample, was extracted from PBMCs with Trizol reagent. Naive CD45RAhigh/CD27high T cell percentages were measured by flow cytometry on a PBMC aliquot from every donor. Clipping removes 5 bases from V and 5 bases from J, with 13 as the unmatched junction base count. The CDR3 starts with the cysteine, ends with the phenylalanine, and has 16 residues. The kept DNA is CDR3 alone, 48 bases in frame from the first base. The germline V gene encodes CDR1 MDHEN and CDR2 SYDVKM.

Material: blood. The rearrangement combines TRBV28 with TRBJ2-5; the junction holds 8 bases that match TRBD2. The source is a middle-aged woman in good health. The DNA sequence is given as TGTGCCAGCAGTAACCCCGGACTAGCTTCTCGGGAGACCCAGTACTTC. The resulting protein is CASSNPGLASRETQYF.